Shown below are 3 T cell receptor beta chains from a single sample sequenced in a study of T cells after posttransplantation cyclophosphamide. The assay was immunoSEQ multiplex PCR, and TCRdb's table has in-frame clones only and misses some. The table has roughly 18,000 clones, approximately 87% seen once. Sequencing input: memory CD4+ T cells sorted from blood. Source of these receptors: a man aged 25-45 years in good health and a related stem cell transplant donor.

The table lists this clone with a few counts. The gene calls are TRBV18 and TRBJ2-3; 11 positions match TRBD2. V lost 6 bases and J lost 3; bases outside the gene matches: 5. CDR3 size: 15 residues. CDR1 is KGHSH and CDR2 is LQKENI in the germline V gene. CDR3 in DNA: TGTGCCAGCTCCCCGGGGACTAGCGGTACAGATACGCAGTATTTT. Amino acid sequence: CASSPGTSGTDTQYF.

This clone was detected only once. The J gene is TRBJ2-7, the V gene TRBV9; 8 nucleotides align to TRBD2. V shed 0 bases, J shed 3 bases, and the junction held 11 bases outside the gene matches. Germline V gene lookup returns CDR1 SGDLS and CDR2 YYNGEE. The CDR3 loop spans 17 amino acids. Here the CDR3 DNA reads TGTGCCAGCAGCGTAGGCCAAGGCCGGGGGGGGTACTACGAGCAGTACTTC. Protein: CASSVGQGRGGYYEQYF.

V is TRBV6-4 and J is TRBJ2-5, with TRBD2 matching over 13 bases. V was clipped by 3 bases and J by 2 bases; unmatched bases: 0. Per the germline V gene, CDR1 is MRHNA and CDR2 is SNTAGT. The CDR3 runs to 15 residues. DNA of the CDR3: TGTGCCAGCAGTGAGACTAGCGGGGGGCAAGAGACCCAGTACTTC. This translates into CASSETSGGQETQYF.